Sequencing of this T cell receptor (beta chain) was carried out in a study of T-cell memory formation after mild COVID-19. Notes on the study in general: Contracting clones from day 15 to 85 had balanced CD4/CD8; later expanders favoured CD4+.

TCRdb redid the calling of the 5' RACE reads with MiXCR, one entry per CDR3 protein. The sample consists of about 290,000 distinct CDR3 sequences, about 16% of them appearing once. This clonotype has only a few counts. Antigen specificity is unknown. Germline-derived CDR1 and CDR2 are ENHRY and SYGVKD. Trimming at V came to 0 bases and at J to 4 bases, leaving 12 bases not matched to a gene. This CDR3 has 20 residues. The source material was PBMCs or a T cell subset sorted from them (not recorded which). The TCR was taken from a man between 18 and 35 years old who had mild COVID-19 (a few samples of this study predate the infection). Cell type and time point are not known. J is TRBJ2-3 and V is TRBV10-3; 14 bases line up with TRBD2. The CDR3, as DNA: TGTGCCATCAGTGAGTCCCCGACTAGCGGGGGGGCCTTTGTCGCAGATACGCAGTATTTT. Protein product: CAISESPTSGGAFVADTQYF.